One T cell receptor beta chain is described in this entry. Deep level was the assay's run setting. The method was immunoSEQ multiplex PCR; TCRdb's version includes in-frame clones alone and lacks a portion of them. Of roughly 1,500,000 clones in the sample, less than 99% were seen once. Those who donated were healthy HIV-negative adults, with no recent acute infections or vaccinations reported. The CDR3 spans 14 residues. Germline V lookup: CDR1 GTSNPN, CDR2 SVGIG (reference sequence). V was pared by 3 bases and J by 4 bases, with 10 bases between. This entry is derived from a study of shared clonotypes between healthy human individuals. Overall study context: Donor composition was a couple of women and a few men, aged 18 to 49.

The chain carries TRBV30 and TRBJ2-6, with a weak D call TRBD1 (5 bases). The clonotype originates from a man under 40 in good health. Sample: naive CD4+ T cells sorted from blood. Sample subset: CD45RA+ positively selected. The CDR3 region is CAWRTVAGANVLTF. The CDR3 coding sequence is TGTGCCTGGAGGACAGTTGCCGGGGCCAACGTCCTGACTTTC.